This TCR beta chain emerged from a study of Tregs in tolerant kidney transplant recipients. Study-level findings and limits: No direct test of biological reproducibility was done here. Tolerant patients' donor-specific Tregs expanded beyond overall Tregs, suggesting antigen-driven growth.

Of note for this clone: Its specificity is not known.

Mixed chimerism was transient after nonmyeloablative marrow transplants from related graft donors. Germline V gives CDR1 SGHDT, CDR2 YYEEEE. The CDR3 loop spans 17 amino acids. V was cut by 0 bases and J by 4 bases, with 19 bases left in between. The method was immunoSEQ multiplex PCR; TCRdb's version includes in-frame clones alone and lacks a portion of them. The sample lists roughly 70,000 clones, approximately 89% occurring once. The TCR sequence derives from a human patient who received a combined kidney and bone marrow transplant. The graft donor may have contributed some T cells. The chain employs TRBV5-6 and TRBJ1-1; no clear D gene. Sequences were derived from CD4+ T cells from blood (PBMCs), sampled 6 months after the transplant. The CDR3 region is CASSLARVLHGSTEAFF. CDR3 nucleotide sequence: TGTGCCAGCAGCTTGGCGAGGGTCCTACACGGATCCACTGAAGCTTTCTTT.